This TCR beta chain was found in a study of OX40 agonist ivuxolimab in advanced cancers. Study details: Patients were treated with intravenous ivuxolimab, dosed at 0.01 to 10 mg/kg and infused every 2 weeks.

Notes on the study in general: On average, CD8+ T cells showed a greater number of expanded clones than CD4+.

Germline values: CDR1 SGHDN, CDR2 FVKESK. Trimming took 0 bases from V and 8 from J, leaving 17 bases between them. The CDR3 length is 16 residues. Worth noting for this clone: What it binds is not known.

Autoimmune disease history or systemic immunosuppression barred patients. Data came from immunoSEQ multiplex PCR; TCRdb stores just in-frame clones and leaves some out. There are roughly 110,000 clones in the sample; 90% occur only once, and approximately 0.5% lies in the top ten. The TCR sequence derives from an adult with an advanced solid tumor such as melanoma, head and neck, liver or kidney cancer. The V gene is TRBV14, the J gene TRBJ1-3; D is undetermined. The starting material was CD4+ or CD8+ T cells sorted from blood, obtained in a trial of the OX40 agonist ivuxolimab. CDR3 loop: CASSQDWEPSKDTIYF. The CDR3 DNA is TGTGCCAGCAGCCAAGACTGGGAGCCCTCGAAGGACACCATATATTTT.